The 20 T cell receptor beta chains listed next were all sequenced from one sample in a study of cytotoxic CD8 clonotypes in ibrutinib-treated CLL. Produced via immunoSEQ multiplex PCR; TCRdb's table is partial and in-frame only. Of roughly 200,000 clones detected, roughly 65% appear once; the ten largest clones hold 5.9%. This material consisted of PBMCs, taken after 12 months of ibrutinib treatment. The receptors stem from a human donor with chronic lymphocytic leukemia.

The V call is TRBV7-2, the J call TRBJ2-5; 7 bases are shared with TRBD1. CDR3 length equals 16 residues. Germline V gene lookup returns CDR1 SGHTA and CDR2 FQGNSA. The V gene end was trimmed by 2 bases and the J gene end by 1 base; junction bases not matched to a gene: 7. The DNA of the CDR3 is TGTGCCAGCAGCTTATCGATGGCAGGGGGCCAAGAGACCCAGTACTTC. Amino acid sequence: CASSLSMAGGQETQYF.

V and J are TRBV28 and TRBJ2-7, with 11 bases fitting TRBD2. Trimming at V came to 4 bases and at J to 4 bases, leaving 9 bases not matched to a gene. The germline V gene has CDR1 MDHEN and CDR2 SYDVKM. The CDR3 is 16 amino acids. In DNA, the CDR3 is TGTGCCAGCAGTTCTCCCGGCCTAGCGGGAGGTTACGAGCAGTACTTC. It codes for CASSSPGLAGGYEQYF.

This sequence joins TRBV7-2 and TRBJ2-3; TRBD1 is a possible D gene (5 bases). Germline lookup yields CDR1 SGHTA and CDR2 FQGNSA. V was clipped by 2 bases and J by 2 bases, with 8 bases between them. The CDR3 is made up of 14 amino acids. DNA for the CDR3: TGTGCCAGCAGCTTACGCAGGGCCACAGATACGCAGTATTTT. Translating it yields CASSLRRATDTQYF.

The V call is TRBV18, the J call TRBJ2-1; 14 bases agree with TRBD2. V lost 2 bases and J lost 7; bases outside the gene matches: 4. From germline, CDR1 is KGHSH and CDR2 LQKENI. CDR3 length equals 16 residues. Here the CDR3 reads CASSPSGLAGGNEQFF. As DNA, the CDR3 is TGTGCCAGCTCACCATCAGGACTAGCGGGAGGAAATGAGCAGTTCTTC.

A single count supports this clone. This CDR3 reads CASSPYRMISNQPQHF. As DNA, the CDR3 is TGTGCCAGCAGCCCCTACAGAATGATTAGCAATCAGCCCCAGCATTTT. The J gene is TRBJ1-5, the V gene TRBV27; no firm D call. Trimming left V 6 bases short and J 0 bases short, with 15 bases between. The CDR3 runs 16 residues. From germline, CDR1 is MNHEY and CDR2 SMNVEV (reference sequence).

The CDR3 DNA is TGTGCCACCCCCGAGCAGTACTTC. This translates into CATPEQYF. V gene TRBV15 combines with J gene TRBJ2-7, with no clear D. Germline CDR1 is LNHNV and CDR2 is YYDKDF (reference sequence). The CDR3 contains 8 residues. V gave up 8 bases and J gave up 6 bases, with 2 bases separating them. Combining the CDR3 with reference TRBV15 and TRBJ2-7 gives the whole variable domain DAMVIQNPRYQVTQFGKPVTLSCSQTLNHNVMYWYQQKSSQAPKLLFHYYDKDFNNEADTPDNFQSRRPNTSFCFLDIRSPGLGDTAMYLCATPEQYFGPGTRLTVT.

The chain has TRBV27 and TRBJ2-3; D ambiguous. Trimming cost V 4 bases and J 2 bases, with 10 bases left between them. This CDR3 is 14 amino acids long. CDR1 is MNHEY and CDR2 is SMNVEV in the germline V gene (reference sequence). CDR3 loop: CASSSRPYTDTQYF. As DNA, the CDR3 is TGTGCCAGCAGTTCCCGACCCTACACAGATACGCAGTATTTT.

This clone was detected many times. This sequence joins TRBV27 and TRBJ1-5, with D unclear. V lost 2 bases and J lost 1, with 6 bases in between. The germline gives CDR1 MNHEY, CDR2 SMNVEV (reference sequence). The CDR3 runs to 14 residues. The CDR3 here is CASSLRESNQPQHF. The CDR3, as DNA: TGTGCCAGCAGTTTACGGGAGAGCAATCAGCCCCAGCATTTT.

Only a few counts were recorded for this clone. The CDR3 here is CASSSGQGVDTQYF. The CDR3 region has the DNA TGTGCCAGCAGTTCGGGACAGGGCGTAGATACGCAGTATTTT. This sequence joins TRBV27 and TRBJ2-3; TRBD1 matches 9 bases. CDR3 size: 14 residues. CDR1 is MNHEY and CDR2 is SMNVEV in the germline V gene (reference sequence). J lost 5 bases, V lost 4 bases, and 4 bases had no gene match.

This clone was observed a handful of times. This chain links TRBV6-1 with TRBJ2-1, with 10 bases fitting TRBD2. Unmatched junction bases numbered 14, after V lost 3 bases and J lost 6 bases. CDR3 size: 18 residues. CDR1 MNHNS and CDR2 SASEGT come from the germline V gene. The CDR3 loop reads CASSEEGLAGVGLNEQFF. The CDR3 coding sequence is TGTGCCAGCAGTGAGGAAGGCCTAGCGGGAGTGGGGCTCAATGAGCAGTTCTTC.

A note on this clone: Other DNA sequences within the sample encode an identical CDR3. The chain uses TRBV7-3 and TRBJ1-1; D ambiguous. This CDR3 comprises 13 residues. V lost 5 bases and J lost 0, with 7 bases in between. The V gene's germline CDR1 is SGHTA and CDR2 FQGTGA. CDR3 protein: CASSLQLNTEAFF. The CDR3 DNA follows: TGTGCCAGCAGCCTACAGTTGAACACTGAAGCTTTCTTT.

The rearrangement joins TRBV5-4 to TRBJ2-6; perhaps TRBD1 as D (5 bases). The CDR3 covers 16 residues. The germline gives CDR1 SGHNT, CDR2 YYREEE (reference sequence). V dropped 3 bases and J dropped 2 bases, with 12 bases sitting between them. CDR3 residues: CASSSTTVPGANVLTF. The CDR3 nucleotides read TGTGCCAGCAGCTCCACGACAGTCCCTGGGGCCAACGTCCTGACTTTC.

The table lists this clone with a few counts. The chain joins TRBV7-8 to TRBJ2-1; the match to TRBD2 covers 7 bases. With 0 bases clipped from V and 10 bases from J, the junction kept 9 bases outside the gene matches. CDR1 is SGHVS, CDR2 FQNEAQ, per germline. The CDR3 covers 15 residues. The CDR3 bases are TGTGCCAGCAGCTTAGCCCTAGCGGCGATCAGAGAGCAGTTCTTC. Protein sequence: CASSLALAAIREQFF.

The chain is built from TRBV5-1 and TRBJ1-2; 12 positions agree with TRBD1. J lost 2 bases, V lost 4 bases, and 6 bases had no gene match. Germline V CDR1 and CDR2: SGHRS, YFSETQ. This CDR3 spans 16 amino acids. CDR3 DNA: TGCGCCAGCAGCCCCTCGGGACAGGGGGCGAACTATGGCTACACCTTC. Translation gives CASSPSGQGANYGYTF.

This chain uses TRBV9 with TRBJ2-4, with D possibly being TRBD2 (6 bases). The CDR3 extends over 14 amino acids. CDR1 SGDLS and CDR2 YYNGEE come from the germline V gene. The germline V and J ends were trimmed by 1 base and 5 bases, with 10 bases remaining between them. CDR3 protein: CASSVSGVQNIQYF. For the CDR3, the DNA is TGTGCCAGCAGCGTATCGGGAGTCCAAAACATTCAGTACTTC.

The chain has TRBV30 and TRBJ1-5; D remains unclear. V shed 1 base and J shed 5 bases, with 12 bases lying between them. This CDR3 has 14 residues. CDR1 is GTSNPN, CDR2 SVGIG, per germline (reference sequence). The CDR3 loop is CAWSGFSVDQPQHF. The CDR3 DNA is TGTGCCTGGAGTGGATTCTCGGTGGATCAGCCCCAGCATTTT.

This clone appeared a few times. V and J are TRBV28 and TRBJ2-1; D gene unclear. Germline V gene lookup returns CDR1 MDHEN and CDR2 SYDVKM. The CDR3 spans 11 residues. Trimming left V 5 bases short and J 12 bases short, with 11 bases between. The CDR3 nucleotides are TGTGCCAGCAGTATACTGGGTTGGCAGTTCTTC. Translating it yields CASSILGWQFF.

The chain couples TRBV29-1 to TRBJ1-1; 8 nucleotides match TRBD1. From germline, CDR1 is SQVTM and CDR2 ANQGSEA. This CDR3 has 14 residues. Trimming at V came to 7 bases and at J to 4 bases, leaving 11 bases not matched to a gene. The CDR3 spells CSANGQGGITEAFF. DNA for the CDR3: TGCAGCGCAAACGGACAGGGAGGGATCACTGAAGCTTTCTTT.

J is TRBJ1-5 and V is TRBV30, with 8 bases fitting TRBD1. This CDR3 comprises 15 residues. V dropped 1 base and J dropped 4; count of bases not matched to a gene: 6. The germline V gene encodes CDR1 GTSNPN and CDR2 SVGIG (reference sequence). The CDR3 region is CAWSDPRGQNQPQHF. CDR3 sequence (DNA): TGTGCCTGGAGTGATCCCAGGGGGCAAAATCAGCCCCAGCATTTT. Using reference TRBV30 and TRBJ1-5 for the parts outside the CDR3, the full variable domain is SQTIHQWPATLVQPVGSPLSLECTVEGTSNPNLYWYRQAAGRGLQLLFYSVGIGQISSEVPQNLSASRPQDRQFILSSKKLLLSDSGFYLCAWSDPRGQNQPQHFGDGTRLSIL.

This clone was seen more than once but under ten times. The V gene is TRBV27, the J gene TRBJ2-7; no reliable D call. Trimming removed 2 bases from V and 3 bases from J, with 8 bases in between. The germline V gene encodes CDR1 MNHEY and CDR2 SMNVEV (reference sequence). The CDR3 loop spans 13 amino acids. CDR3 amino acids: CASSLPSGYEQYF. CDR3 coding DNA: TGTGCCAGCAGTTTACCGTCGGGCTACGAGCAGTACTTC.